This T cell receptor (beta chain) came from a study of blood T cell repertoires in COVID-19. Overall study: Some COVID-19 samples were acute and others convalescent; all came from the United States, Italy and Spain. T cells, B-cell-depleted T cells, or PBMCs supplied cDNA or gDNA.

Per the authors' pipeline: Counts of nucleated cells, estimated from reference gene primer amplification, were obtained. Sequenced by immunoSEQ multiplex PCR; TCRdb stores in-frame clones only, minus some. That table is the source of V, J and clone size, and D and trimming were worked out from the DNA. The sample yields approximately 300,000 clones, around 88% seen once. CDR1 and CDR2 from the germline V gene are SGHTA and FQGNSA. This CDR3 comprises 15 residues. V gave up 4 bases and J gave up 0 bases; unmatched junction bases: 2. This TCR derives from a woman aged 45-65 years with acute or convalescent COVID-19. The chain uses TRBV7-2 and TRBJ2-7, with 11 positions matching TRBD1. Material for sequencing was peripheral blood. In DNA, the CDR3 is TGTGCCAGCAGCTGGACAGGGGGCTACTCCTACGAGCAGTACTTC. As protein: CASSWTGGYSYEQYF.